This T cell receptor beta chain was recorded in a study of cytomegalovirus exposure and HLA in healthy donors. It was with 60 Vbeta and 13 Jbeta primers that the PCR ran. The repertoire was sequenced with immunoSEQ multiplex PCR; TCRdb's copy has only in-frame clones and lacks some. The sample yields roughly 70,000 clones, of which the top ten take up approximately 2.7%. Per germline, CDR1 MDHEN and CDR2 SYDVKM. V was pared by 3 bases and J by 0 bases, with 4 bases of the junction left unmatched. The CDR3 loop spans 15 amino acids. This TCR was sampled from a man in his forties in good health and CMV-seronegative. The genes are TRBV28 and TRBJ1-1; 7 nucleotides line up with TRBD1. The sample was PBMCs. The CDR3: CASSLDRSLNTEAFF. In DNA, the CDR3 is TGTGCCAGCAGTTTGGACAGGAGCCTGAACACTGAAGCTTTCTTT.